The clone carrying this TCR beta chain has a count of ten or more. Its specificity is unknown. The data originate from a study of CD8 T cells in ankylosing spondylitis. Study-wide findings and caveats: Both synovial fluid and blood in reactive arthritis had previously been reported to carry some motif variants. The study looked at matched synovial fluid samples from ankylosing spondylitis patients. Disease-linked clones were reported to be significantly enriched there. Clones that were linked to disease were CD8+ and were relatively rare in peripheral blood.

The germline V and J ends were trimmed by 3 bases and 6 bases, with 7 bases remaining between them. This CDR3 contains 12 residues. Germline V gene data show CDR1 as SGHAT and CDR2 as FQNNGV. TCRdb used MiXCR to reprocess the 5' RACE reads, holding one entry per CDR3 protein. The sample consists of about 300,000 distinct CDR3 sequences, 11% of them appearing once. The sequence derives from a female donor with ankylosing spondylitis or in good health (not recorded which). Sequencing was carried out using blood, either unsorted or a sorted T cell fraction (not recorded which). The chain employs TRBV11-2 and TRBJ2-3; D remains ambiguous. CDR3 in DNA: TGTGCCAGCAGCTTCGTTGGCGATACGCAGTATTTT. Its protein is CASSFVGDTQYF.